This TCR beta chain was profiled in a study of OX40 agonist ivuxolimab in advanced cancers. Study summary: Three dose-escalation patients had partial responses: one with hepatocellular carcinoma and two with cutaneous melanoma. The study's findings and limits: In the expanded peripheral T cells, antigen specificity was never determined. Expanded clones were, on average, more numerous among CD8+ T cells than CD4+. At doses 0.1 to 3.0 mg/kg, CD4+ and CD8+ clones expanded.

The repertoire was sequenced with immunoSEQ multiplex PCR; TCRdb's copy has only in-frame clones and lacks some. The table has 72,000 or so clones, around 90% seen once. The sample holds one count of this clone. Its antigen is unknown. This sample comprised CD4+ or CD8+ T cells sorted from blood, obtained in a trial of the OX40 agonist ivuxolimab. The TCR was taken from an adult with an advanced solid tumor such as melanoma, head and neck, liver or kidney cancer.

The CDR3 protein is CASSLLPGQGALEQYF. The CDR3 DNA follows: TGTGCCAGCAGCCTTCTTCCGGGACAGGGGGCTCTCGAGCAGTACTTC. V and J are TRBV6-6 and TRBJ2-7; TRBD1 aligns across 12 bases. The CDR3 is made up of 16 amino acids. The V and J ends lost 6 bases and 6 bases, in that order; junction bases with no gene match: 12. Germline CDR1 and CDR2: MNHNY and SVGAGI (reference sequence).